This T cell receptor beta chain derives from a study of blood T cell repertoires in COVID-19. For the study at large: Sources were T cells, B-cell-depleted T cells, or PBMCs; the material itself was cDNA or gDNA.

Original data processing: Nucleated cell number was recorded as an estimate derived from reference gene primer amplification. Sequencing was performed with immunoSEQ multiplex PCR; in TCRdb, only in-frame clones are kept and a portion is missing. For V, J and clone size, that table is used; D and trimming come from the DNA. The sample comprises roughly 260,000 clones, about nine tenths of which are singletons, and 2% to 3% rests with the top ten. The CDR3 spans 12 residues. Seattle patients were enrolled during active infection and followed longitudinally. The material sequenced was peripheral blood. The chain joins TRBV12-1 to TRBJ2-3; the DNA was not used to check the table's D call, TRBD1. TRBV12-1 is designated a pseudogene. The receptor was derived from a person aged 18-29 years with COVID-19, enrolled during active disease. The CDR3 DNA follows: TGTGCCAGCAGTGGACAGGCAGGTACGCAGTATTTT. Translated: CASSGQAGTQYF.